These T cell receptor beta chains were read from a single sample in a study of Graves' ophthalmopathy and Graves' hyperthyroidism. TCRdb passed the multiplex PCR reads through MiXCR, listing each CDR3 protein once. The table lists 450,000 to 600,000 distinct CDR3 sequences, about 40% of them singletons. Sequencing was performed on peripheral blood or thyroid tissue (not recorded which). These receptors all stem from an adult man with Graves' hyperthyroidism. The CDR3 runs from the conserved cysteine through the conserved F or W. Each record gives: V gene, J gene, clone size, D gene, CDR3 protein, CDR3 DNA. The D gene is left open where the match is weak. Only part of the rows carry a size: once, few, many, or a class if the clone is expanded.

>TRBV12-3/TRBV12-4|TRBJ2-6|many|NA
CASSPPGVGANVLTF
TGTGCCAGCAGTCCTCCAGGGGTTGGGGCCAACGTCCTGACTTTC
>TRBV7-9|TRBJ2-1|few|TRBD1
CASSSPPRTGPLSTYNEQFF
TGTGCCAGCAGCTCCCCACCCCGGACAGGGCCCTTGTCTACCTACAATGAGCAGTTCTTC
>TRBV7-2|TRBJ1-4|NA|NA
CAGRPGRTTNEKLFF
TGTGCCGGCAGACCAGGGCGGACAACTAATGAAAAACTGTTTTTT
>TRBV7-2|TRBJ2-7|NA|NA
CASSLDGGGSCGQYF
TGTGCCAGCAGCTTAGACGGCGGGGGCTCCTGCGGGCAGTACTTC
>TRBV10-3|TRBJ2-2|many|NA
CAIMHSTNTGELFF
TGTGCCATCATGCACTCGACGAACACCGGGGAGCTGTTTTTT
>TRBV30|TRBJ1-3|NA|NA
CAWLKGNTIYF
TGTGCCTGGCTAAAAGGAAACACCATATATTTT
>TRBV9|TRBJ1-6|many|NA
CASSVDPRLNSPLHF
TGTGCCAGCAGCGTAGACCCCAGGCTGAACTCACCCCTCCACTTT
>TRBV7-9|TRBJ2-7|many|TRBD2
CASRSTLAGGPGSYEQYF
TGTGCCAGCAGATCCACACTAGCGGGAGGGCCGGGGTCCTACGAGCAGTACTTC
>TRBV6-5|TRBJ2-2|NA|NA
CASPGARSGELFF
TGTGCCAGCCCTGGGGCTAGGAGTGGGGAGCTGTTTTTT
>TRBV25-1|TRBJ1-5|many|NA
CASSESLTDNQPQHF
TGTGCCAGCAGTGAATCCCTGACAGATAATCAGCCCCAGCATTTT
>TRBV7-2|TRBJ2-7|NA|NA
CASSLSTLTGELYF
TGTGCCAGCAGCTTGTCGACCCTTACCGGGGAGCTGTACTTC
>TRBV12-3/TRBV12-4|TRBJ2-5|many|NA
CASSSWGRGGGETQYF
TGTGCCAGCAGTTCTTGGGGTAGGGGTGGAGGAGAGACCCAGTACTTC
>TRBV29-1|TRBJ2-6|NA|TRBD1
CSVDGGTGKANVLTF
TGCAGCGTTGATGGAGGGACAGGGAAGGCCAACGTCCTGACTTTC
>TRBV5-6|TRBJ1-2|many|NA
CASSLEANGYTF
TGTGCCAGCAGCCTGGAGGCAAATGGCTACACCTTC
>TRBV11-1|TRBJ1-1|many|TRBD1
CASSPEGRGRTEAFF
TGTGCCAGCAGCCCCGAAGGCAGGGGGCGAACTGAAGCTTTCTTT
>TRBV15|TRBJ2-3|many|NA
CATSRALFNTDTQYF
TGTGCCACCAGCAGAGCACTCTTCAACACAGATACGCAGTATTTT
>TRBV7-9|TRBJ2-5|NA|TRBD2
CASSGSGRHSQETQYF
TGTGCCAGCAGCGGTAGCGGGAGGCACAGTCAAGAGACCCAGTACTTC
>TRBV7-9|TRBJ1-6|many|NA
CASSLGGNTPLHF
TGTGCCAGCAGCTTAGGGGGCAATACACCCCTCCACTTT
>TRBV3-1|TRBJ2-5|few|NA
CASSQTPLGQETQYF
TGTGCCAGCAGCCAAACCCCTTTGGGCCAAGAGACCCAGTACTTC
>TRBV13|TRBJ1-1|many|NA
CASSNRDKMNTEAFF
TGTGCCAGCAGCAACCGGGACAAGATGAACACTGAAGCTTTCTTT
>TRBV6-5|TRBJ2-7|many|NA
CASSKSRGEQYF
TGTGCCAGCAGCAAATCCAGGGGCGAGCAGTACTTC
>TRBV12-5|TRBJ1-5|few|NA
CASGLVPGVEQPQHF
TGTGCTAGTGGTTTGGTACCCGGGGTTGAACAGCCCCAGCATTTT
>TRBV4-1|TRBJ1-4|NA|NA
CASSQPHASVGIENEKLFF
TGCGCCAGCAGCCAACCACACGCCTCTGTAGGCATCGAAAATGAAAAACTGTTTTTT
>TRBV7-2|TRBJ1-1|NA|NA
CASSLDRRTYTEAFF
TGTGCCAGCAGCTTAGACCGGAGGACCTACACTGAAGCTTTCTTT
>TRBV7-9|TRBJ2-3|NA|NA
CASSPTEGAADTQYF
TGTGCCAGCAGCCCCACCGAGGGCGCAGCAGATACGCAGTATTTT
>TRBV7-2|TRBJ1-1|NA|TRBD1
CASDQDRGNTEAFF
TGTGCTAGCGACCAGGACAGGGGGAACACTGAAGCTTTCTTT
>TRBV29-1|TRBJ1-1|NA|NA
CSVDVAGNTEAFF
TGCAGCGTTGACGTAGCGGGGAACACTGAAGCTTTCTTT
>TRBV20-1|TRBJ2-1|NA|TRBD2
CSAERTSGNVDEQFF
TGCAGTGCTGAGAGGACTAGCGGGAATGTCGATGAGCAGTTCTTC
>TRBV29-1|TRBJ1-2|many|NA
CSVEQGDSGYTF
TGCAGCGTTGAACAGGGTGATAGTGGCTACACCTTC
>TRBV7-2|TRBJ1-6|many|NA
CASSLGSREASPLHF
TGTGCCAGCAGCTTAGGATCGAGGGAGGCCTCACCCCTCCACTTT
>TRBV10-3|TRBJ2-7|NA|TRBD1
CAIRDRSEQYF
TGTGCCATCAGGGACAGGAGCGAGCAGTACTTC
>TRBV24-1|TRBJ2-5|many|TRBD1
CATSASGQGALETQYF
TGTGCCACCAGTGCGTCAGGACAGGGGGCTCTGGAGACCCAGTACTTC